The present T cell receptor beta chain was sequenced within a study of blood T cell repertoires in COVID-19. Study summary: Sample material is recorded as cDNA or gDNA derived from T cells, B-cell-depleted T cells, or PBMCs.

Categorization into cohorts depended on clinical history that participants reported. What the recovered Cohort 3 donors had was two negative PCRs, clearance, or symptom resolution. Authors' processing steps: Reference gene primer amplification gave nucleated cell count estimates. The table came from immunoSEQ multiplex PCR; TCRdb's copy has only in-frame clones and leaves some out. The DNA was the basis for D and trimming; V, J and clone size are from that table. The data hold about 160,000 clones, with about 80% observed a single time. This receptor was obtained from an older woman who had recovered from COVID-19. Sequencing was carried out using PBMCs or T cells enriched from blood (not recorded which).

The CDR3: CASSFTGVAGELFF. The CDR3 DNA reads as TGTGCCAGTAGTTTTACAGGGGTCGCCGGGGAGCTGTTTTTT. The V and J genes are TRBV19 and TRBJ2-2; 7 bases map to TRBD1. CDR3 length equals 14 residues. V was clipped by 5 bases and J by 6 bases; unmatched bases: 6. Germline loops: CDR1 LNHDA, CDR2 SQIVND (reference sequence). The whole variable domain, filled in from reference TRBV19 and TRBJ2-2, reads DGGITQSPKYLFRKEGQNVTLSCEQNLNHDAMYWYRQDPGQGLRLIYYSQIVNDFQKGDIAEGYSVSREKKESFPLTVTSAQKNPTAFYLCASSFTGVAGELFFGEGSRLTVL.